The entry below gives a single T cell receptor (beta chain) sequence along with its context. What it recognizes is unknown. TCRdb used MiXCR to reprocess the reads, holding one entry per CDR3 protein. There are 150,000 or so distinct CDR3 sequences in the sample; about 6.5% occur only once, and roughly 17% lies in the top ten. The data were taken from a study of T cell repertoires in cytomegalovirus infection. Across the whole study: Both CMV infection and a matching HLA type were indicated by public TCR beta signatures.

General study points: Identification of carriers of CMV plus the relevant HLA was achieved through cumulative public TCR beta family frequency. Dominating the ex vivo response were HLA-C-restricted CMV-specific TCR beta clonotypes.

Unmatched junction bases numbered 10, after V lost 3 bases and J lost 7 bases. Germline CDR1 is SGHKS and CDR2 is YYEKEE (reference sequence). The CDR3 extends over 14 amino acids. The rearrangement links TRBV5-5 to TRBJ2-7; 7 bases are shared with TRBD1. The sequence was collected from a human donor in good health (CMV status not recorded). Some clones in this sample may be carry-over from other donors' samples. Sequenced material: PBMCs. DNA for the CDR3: TGTGCCAGCAGCTGGGAGACAGGGACCGGGGAGCAGTACTTC. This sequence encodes CASSWETGTGEQYF.